This TCR beta chain was captured in a study of human T cells and chemical hapten exposure. Time point given: healthy volunteer bleed at 2 weeks. Researchers extracted total RNA from unfractionated whole blood. TCRdb used MiXCR to reprocess the RACE reads, holding one entry per CDR3 protein. The sample contains about 130,000 distinct CDR3 sequences, 8.5% to 9.5% of which appear only once. The CDR3 totals 17 residues. Germline CDR1 LGHDT, CDR2 YNNKEL (reference sequence). Unmatched junction bases numbered 5, after V lost 0 bases and J lost 2 bases. The chain recombines TRBV3-1 with TRBJ2-5; 11 bases agree with TRBD2. The sample comprised whole blood. This sequence originates from a male donor in good health. Some clones in this sample may be carry-over from other donors' samples. The CDR3 DNA follows: TGTGCCAGCAGCCAAGAAGGTCCTAGCGGGGGGCAAGAGACCCAGTACTTC. Translation gives CASSQEGPSGGQETQYF.